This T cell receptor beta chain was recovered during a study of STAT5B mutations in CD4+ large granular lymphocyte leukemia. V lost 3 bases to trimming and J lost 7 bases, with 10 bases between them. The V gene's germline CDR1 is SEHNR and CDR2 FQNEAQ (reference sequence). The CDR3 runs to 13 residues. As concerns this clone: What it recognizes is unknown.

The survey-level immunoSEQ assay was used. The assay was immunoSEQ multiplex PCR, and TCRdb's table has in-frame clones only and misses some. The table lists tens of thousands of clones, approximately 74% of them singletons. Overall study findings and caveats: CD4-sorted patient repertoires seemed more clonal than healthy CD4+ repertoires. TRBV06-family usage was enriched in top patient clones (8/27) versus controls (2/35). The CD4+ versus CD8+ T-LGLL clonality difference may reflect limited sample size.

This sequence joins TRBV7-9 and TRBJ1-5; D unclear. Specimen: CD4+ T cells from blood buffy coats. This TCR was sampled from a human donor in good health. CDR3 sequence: CASSLEVGQPQHF. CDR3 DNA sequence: TGTGCCAGCAGCTTGGAGGTGGGGCAGCCCCAGCATTTT.